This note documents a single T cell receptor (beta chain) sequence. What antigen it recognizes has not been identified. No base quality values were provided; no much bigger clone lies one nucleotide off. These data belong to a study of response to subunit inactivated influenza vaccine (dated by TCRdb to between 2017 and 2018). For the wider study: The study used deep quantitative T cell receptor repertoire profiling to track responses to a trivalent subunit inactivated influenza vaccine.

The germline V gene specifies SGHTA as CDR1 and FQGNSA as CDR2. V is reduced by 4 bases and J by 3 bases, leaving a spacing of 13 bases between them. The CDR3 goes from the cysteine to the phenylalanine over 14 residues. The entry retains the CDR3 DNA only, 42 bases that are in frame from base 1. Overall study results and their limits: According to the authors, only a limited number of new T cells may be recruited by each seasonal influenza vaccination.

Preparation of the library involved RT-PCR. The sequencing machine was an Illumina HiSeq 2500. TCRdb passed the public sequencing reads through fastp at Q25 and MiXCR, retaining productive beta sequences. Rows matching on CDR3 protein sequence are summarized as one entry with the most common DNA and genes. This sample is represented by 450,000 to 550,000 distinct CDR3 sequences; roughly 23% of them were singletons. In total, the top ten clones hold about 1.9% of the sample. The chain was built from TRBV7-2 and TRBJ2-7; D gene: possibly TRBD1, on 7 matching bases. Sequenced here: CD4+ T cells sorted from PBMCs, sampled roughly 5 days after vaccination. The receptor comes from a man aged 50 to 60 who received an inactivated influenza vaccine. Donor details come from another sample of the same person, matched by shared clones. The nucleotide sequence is TGTGCCAGCAGCTCAGCGCGGGACAGCTACGAGCAGTACTTC. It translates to CASSSARDSYEQYF.